The entry that follows covers one T cell receptor (beta chain) sequence. Several immunoSEQ 96-well plates shared each subset's DNA, each plate a replicate. The table came from immunoSEQ multiplex PCR; TCRdb's copy has only in-frame clones and leaves some out. The table includes some 1,900,000 clones, less than 95% detected once. CDR1 and CDR2 from the germline V gene are PRHDT and FYEKMQ (reference sequence). This CDR3 is built from 14 residues. V dropped 3 bases and J dropped 2 bases, with 7 bases sitting between them. These data come from a study of shared clonotypes between healthy human individuals. Naive CD8 cells comprised CD45RO-negative, CCR7-positively selected cells, excluding terminally differentiated effector memory CD45RA+ cells. The donors, all of them Caucasian adults, lived in Nashville, Tennessee.

This TCR derives from a man aged 18 to 30 in good health. Sequenced input: naive CD8+ T cells sorted from blood. The rearrangement uses TRBV13 and TRBJ2-2; D is unclear. CDR3 region: CASSFITNTGELFF. The CDR3 DNA reads TGTGCCAGCAGCTTTATTACCAACACCGGGGAGCTGTTTTTT.